Below, one TCR beta chain is given with its context. The source of the sample is a study of blood T cell repertoires in COVID-19. About the study: Acute-phase and convalescent COVID-19 samples originated in the United States, Italy and Spain. In each case, the material was cDNA or gDNA derived from T cells, B-cell-depleted T cells, or PBMCs.

Authors' processing steps: Nucleated cell number was recorded as an estimate derived from reference gene primer amplification. Sequencing was performed with immunoSEQ multiplex PCR; in TCRdb, only in-frame clones are kept and a portion is missing. Clone size and V and J calls were adopted from that table, with D and trimming inferred from the DNA. In the table there are roughly 110,000 clones, about nine tenths of which are singletons. This CDR3 is 17 amino acids long. V shed 2 bases and J 7 bases; nucleotides not matched to a gene: 16. CDR1 is SGHRS, CDR2 YFSETQ, per germline. The receptor's source is a man aged 50 or older with active or convalescent COVID-19. The sample comprised peripheral blood. V usage is TRBV5-1 and J usage is TRBJ1-2; TRBD1 aligns across 8 bases. This CDR3 reads CASSLRDRRLGAGGYTF. DNA for the CDR3: TGCGCCAGCAGCTTACGGGACAGGCGACTCGGTGCTGGTGGCTACACCTTC.